Below are 21 T cell receptor beta chains sequenced from a single sample in a study of PD-1 blockade in classical Hodgkin lymphoma. Time point described: newly diagnosed, previously untreated cHL patient sample. By magnetic negative selection, CD4+ T cells were purified from thawed PBMCs. Libraries were prepared by immunoSEQ multiplex PCR; TCRdb keeps only in-frame clonotypes and omits some of them. The sample shows about 35,000 clones, around 89% of them seen only once. The sample consisted of CD4+ T cells from blood. The receptors originated from a human donor with classical Hodgkin lymphoma.

The V gene is TRBV7-9, the J gene TRBJ2-1; unclear D gene. This CDR3 is built from 14 residues. Trimming shortened V by 8 bases and J by 4 bases, and 15 bases separated the two germline ends. Looked up from germline, CDR1 is SEHNR and CDR2 is FQNEAQ (reference sequence). The CDR3 protein is CASHYLPIYNEQFF. The CDR3 DNA sequence: TGTGCCAGCCATTACCTGCCGATTTACAATGAGCAGTTCTTC.

The chain is built from TRBV5-1 and TRBJ1-2, with D uncertain. Trimming took off 0 bases at V and 9 bases at J, with 15 bases between the two ends. The CDR3 sequence is 14 residues long. CDR1 is SGHRS and CDR2 is YFSETQ in the germline V gene. The CDR3 sequence is CASSLDTASGSYTF. The DNA of the CDR3 is TGCGCCAGCAGCTTGGATACAGCCTCGGGGAGCTACACCTTC.

The chain has TRBV6-5 and TRBJ2-7, with TRBD1 as a possible D gene (5 bases). In germline, CDR1 is MNHEY, CDR2 SVGAGI. This CDR3 has 11 residues. As DNA, the CDR3 is TGTGACGGAGTGGGGCCCTACGAGCAGTACTTC. This encodes CDGVGPYEQYF.

The chain combines TRBV5-4 with TRBJ1-1; a possible D gene is TRBD1 (5 bases). The CDR3 loop spans 14 amino acids. Germline V CDR1 and CDR2: SGHNT, YYREEE (reference sequence). Trimming took off 5 bases at V and 0 bases at J, with 11 bases between the two ends. In DNA, the CDR3 is TGTGCCAGCAGGACCGGGACGATGAACACTGAAGCTTTCTTT. It codes for CASRTGTMNTEAFF.

This rearrangement joins TRBV10-3 to TRBJ1-5, with D tentatively TRBD1 (6 bases). The germline V gene has CDR1 ENHRY and CDR2 SYGVKD. V shed 3 bases and J shed 6 bases, with 18 bases lying between them. The CDR3 contains 16 residues. The CDR3 region is CAISDRDTGIAQPQHF. The CDR3 DNA reads TGTGCCATCAGTGACAGAGATACAGGGATCGCTCAGCCCCAGCATTTT.

This clone has just one count. V usage is TRBV12-5 and J usage is TRBJ2-7, with 8 bases fitting TRBD1. Germline loops: CDR1 LGHNT, CDR2 FRNRAP. The CDR3 is made up of 13 amino acids. V lost 6 bases to trimming and J lost 3 bases; unmatched junction nucleotides: 4. CDR3 nucleotides: TGTGCTAGTGGCCCACAGGGGGGCTACGAGCAGTACTTC. This encodes CASGPQGGYEQYF.

The V call is TRBV7-2, the J call TRBJ1-3, with 9 bases fitting TRBD1. With V trimmed by 5 bases and J by 3 bases, 2 bases remained unmatched. This CDR3 spans 14 amino acids. Per germline, CDR1 SGHTA and CDR2 FQGNSA. CDR3 residues: CASSRDRDGNTIYF. CDR3 nucleotide sequence: TGTGCCAGCAGCAGGGACAGGGATGGAAACACCATATATTTT. The full variable domain, its missing parts supplied by reference TRBV7-2 and TRBJ1-3, is GAGVSQSPSNKVTEKGKDVELRCDPISGHTALYWYRQSLGQGLEFLIYFQGNSAPDKSGLPSDRFSAERTGGSVSTLTIQRTQQEDSAVYLCASSRDRDGNTIYFGEGSWLTVV.

The chain employs TRBV18 and TRBJ2-7, with D hard to call. Between the trimmed V and J ends, which lost 3 bases and 6 bases, there was a span of 9 bases. Germline assignment: CDR1 KGHSH and CDR2 LQKENI. This CDR3 has 12 amino acids. The CDR3 bases are TGTGCCAGCTCACCGGGCTTCAGCGAGCAGTACTTC. Protein: CASSPGFSEQYF.

This chain connects TRBV18 to TRBJ1-2; D is perhaps TRBD1 (6 bases). Trimming left V 5 bases short and J 8 bases short, with 15 bases between. The CDR3 consists of 13 residues. Germline V CDR1 and CDR2: KGHSH, LQKENI. CDR3 sequence: CASSSNREGGYTF. CDR3 in DNA: TGTGCCAGCTCATCAAACAGGGAGGGAGGCTACACCTTC.

This clone was found a few times. This sequence joins TRBV9 and TRBJ1-2; no firm D call. This CDR3 has 13 amino acids. The V end was cut by 4 bases, the J end by 0 bases, with 7 bases between. The germline V gene has CDR1 SGDLS and CDR2 YYNGEE. In nucleotides, the CDR3 is TGTGCCAGCAGCACGTCCCCTAACTATGGCTACACCTTC. Amino acid sequence: CASSTSPNYGYTF.

This clone has only one observation. This rearrangement joins TRBV6-1 to TRBJ2-5; 7 nucleotides match TRBD1. Losses at the gene ends were 4 bases for V and 4 bases for J; bases not matched to a gene: 12. Per germline, CDR1 MNHNS and CDR2 SASEGT. The CDR3 covers 16 residues. CDR3 sequence reads: CASSAPGQVLRETQYF. In DNA form, the CDR3 reads TGTGCCAGCAGTGCCCCTGGACAGGTACTTCGAGAGACCCAGTACTTC.

The chain uses TRBV6-1 and TRBJ1-2, with 7 bases that match TRBD1. The V and J ends lost 6 bases and 4 bases, in that order; junction bases with no gene match: 5. CDR3 length: 13 amino acids. The germline V gene has CDR1 MNHNS and CDR2 SASEGT. The CDR3 sequence: CASRGGLGYGYTF. The CDR3 DNA is TGTGCCAGCAGAGGGGGCTTGGGCTATGGCTACACCTTC.

This chain uses TRBV29-1 with TRBJ1-1; no firm D call. V was pared by 5 bases and J by 0 bases, with 13 bases between. The CDR3 totals 14 residues. The V gene's germline CDR1 is SQVTM and CDR2 ANQGSEA. The CDR3 is CSVQWLVMNTEAFF. The CDR3 nucleotides read TGCAGCGTTCAGTGGCTCGTGATGAACACTGAAGCTTTCTTT.

The chain carries TRBV18 and TRBJ2-3; 10 positions match TRBD1. The ends lost 3 bases at V and 4 bases at J; junction bases unmatched: 4. Germline-derived CDR1 and CDR2 are KGHSH and LQKENI. This CDR3 contains 15 residues. The CDR3 reads CASSPRDRGSDTQYF. As DNA, the CDR3 is TGTGCCAGCTCACCCCGGGACAGGGGATCAGATACGCAGTATTTT.

The chain combines TRBV30 with TRBJ2-1; perhaps TRBD2 as D (5 bases). CDR3 length: 13 residues. Germline V gene lookup returns CDR1 GTSNPN and CDR2 SVGIG (reference sequence). Trimming removed 0 bases from V and 9 bases from J, with 12 bases in between. The CDR3 protein is CAWSVTVGVEQFF. CDR3 in DNA: TGTGCCTGGAGTGTAACCGTCGGGGTTGAGCAGTTCTTC.

This clone was seen once. The CDR3: CASGPIHPGQGSNHQPQHF. CDR3 sequence (DNA): TGTGCTAGTGGTCCGATCCACCCGGGACAGGGGAGTAATCATCAGCCCCAGCATTTT. The V gene is TRBV12-5, the J gene TRBJ1-5; 10 positions agree with TRBD1. After removal of 5 bases from V and 5 bases from J, the junction contained 18 bases not matched to a gene. Germline assignment: CDR1 LGHNT and CDR2 FRNRAP. This CDR3 comprises 19 residues.

This clone was picked up one time. The chain recombines TRBV6-1 with TRBJ2-7; 7 positions match TRBD1. V gave up 2 bases and J gave up 11 bases; unmatched junction bases: 6. The CDR3 sequence is 12 residues long. Germline V lookup: CDR1 MNHNS, CDR2 SASEGT. CDR3 region: CASSEYSTGEYF. The CDR3 nucleotides read TGTGCCAGCAGTGAATACAGCACAGGGGAGTACTTC.

This chain uses TRBV15 with TRBJ2-7, with D perhaps matching TRBD2 (5 bases). This CDR3 region has 14 residues. V was clipped by 3 bases and J by 6 bases, with 15 bases between them. Germline values: CDR1 LNHNV, CDR2 YYDKDF (reference sequence). The CDR3 sequence: CATSSIALVFEQYF. In nucleotides, the CDR3 is TGTGCCACCAGCAGTATCGCACTAGTCTTCGAGCAGTACTTC.

This clone was seen only once. CDR3 sequence: CASSGTGGAGTEAFF. The DNA of the CDR3 is TGTGCCAGCAGCGGGACGGGGGGCGCAGGCACTGAAGCTTTCTTT. V gene TRBV5-5 combines with J gene TRBJ1-1; a possible D gene is TRBD1 (6 bases). Germline V gives CDR1 SGHKS, CDR2 YYEKEE (reference sequence). This CDR3 region has 15 residues. Trimming removed 4 bases at V and 4 bases at J, with 17 bases between.

CDR3 DNA: TGTGCCAGCAGTCGAGGGTTCGACACAGATACGCAGTATTTT. It encodes CASSRGFDTDTQYF. The chain employs TRBV28 and TRBJ2-3, with D maybe TRBD2 (5 bases). The V end lost 5 bases, the J end lost 2 bases, and 11 bases lay between the germline ends. The CDR3 has 14 amino acids. The germline gives CDR1 MDHEN, CDR2 SYDVKM.

This chain joins TRBV6-1 and TRBJ1-6; D is unresolved. The V gene's germline CDR1 is MNHNS and CDR2 SASEGT. V lost 4 bases and J 3 bases, leaving 10 bases between the germline ends. This CDR3 is built from 15 residues. The CDR3 DNA reads as TGTGCCAGCAGTGGAGGACGTCTCTATAATTCACCCCTCCACTTT. Its translation is CASSGGRLYNSPLHF.